This TCR beta chain was identified during a study of shared clonotypes between healthy human individuals. General study points: Tissues were not sampled, only blood, and their repertoires likely differ.

Per the original methods: Filtering differed, since immunoSEQ gave only junction sequences and no quality scores. The data were produced by immunoSEQ multiplex PCR, yet TCRdb's version contains in-frame clones alone and is incomplete. V, J and clone size were drawn from that table, and D and trimming were deduced from the DNA. This table has around 1.6 million clones, 95% to 99% appearing once. Worth noting for this clone: As yet, its antigen is unknown.

Looked up from germline, CDR1 is SNHLY and CDR2 is FYNNEI. There are 14 residues in the CDR3. The V end was cut by 3 bases, the J end by 4 bases, with 12 bases between. The receptor comes from a man aged 30-40 years in good health. The sample consisted of naive CD4+ T cells sorted from blood. Subset: CD45RA+ positively selected. V gene TRBV2 combines with J gene TRBJ1-2; D not certain. CDR3 in amino acids: CASSDGGVAYGYTF. The CDR3 region has the DNA TGTGCCAGCAGTGATGGCGGGGTTGCCTATGGCTACACCTTC.